Listed below are T cell receptor beta chains from one sample, sequenced in a study of shared clonotypes between healthy human individuals. Clones were read by immunoSEQ multiplex PCR, and TCRdb kept only the in-frame ones, dropping some. The sample contains under 2,500,000 clones, almost 96% of which appear only once. The specimen sequenced was naive CD4+ T cells sorted from blood. The receptors were sampled from a young man in good health. CDR3s include the opening cysteine and the closing phenylalanine or tryptophan. The D gene is left open where the match is weak. Clone size, where shown, is once, few, many, or a class for clones that have expanded.

>TRBV10-1|TRBJ2-2|once|TRBD1
TGCGCCAGCAGTTCAGGGGGCCCCGGGGAGCTGTTTTTT
CASSSGGPGELFF
>TRBV18|TRBJ2-5|-|-
TGTGCCAGCTCACCACCGATCCGGTACCAAGAGACCCAGTACTTC
CASSPPIRYQETQYF
>TRBV4-1|TRBJ1-4|-|-
TGCGCCAGCAGCCGCCCGGGTTCAACTAATGAAAAACTGTTTTTT
CASSRPGSTNEKLFF
>TRBV6-1|TRBJ2-1|-|-
TGTGCCAGCACGTACCGGGACGGTACAAATGAGCAGTTCTTC
CASTYRDGTNEQFF
>TRBV11-2|TRBJ2-3|few|-
TGTGCCAGCAGCTTAGAGGGGGATACGCAGTATTTT
CASSLEGDTQYF
>TRBV10-3|TRBJ2-1|-|TRBD1
TGTGCCATCAGTGACATGACCGGGACAGGACACAATGAGCAGTTCTTC
CAISDMTGTGHNEQFF
>TRBV2|TRBJ2-5|-|TRBD1
TGTGCCAGCAGTGAACGGGACAGAGGGGAGACCCAGTACTTC
CASSERDRGETQYF
>TRBV6-5|TRBJ1-3|-|-
TGTGCCAGCAGTTATGAGAACTCTGGAAACACCATATATTTT
CASSYENSGNTIYF
>TRBV5-1|TRBJ2-5|-|TRBD2
TGCGCCAGCAGCTTGGTGACTAGCGGGGAAGAGACCCAGTACTTC
CASSLVTSGEETQYF
>TRBV5-4|TRBJ2-2|-|-
TGTGCCAGCAGCACCGACCGGGGCCCCACCGGGGAGCTGTTTTTT
CASSTDRGPTGELFF
>TRBV5-1|TRBJ1-2|-|TRBD1
TGCGCCAGCAGCTTCGCCGGGACAGGGGGCTTCTATGGCTACACCTTC
CASSFAGTGGFYGYTF
>TRBV28|TRBJ2-1|-|-
TGTGCCAGCAGCCAACCGGAACCTAAGGTTGAGCAGTTCTTC
CASSQPEPKVEQFF
>TRBV2|TRBJ1-6|-|TRBD1
TGTGCCAGCAGTGGATCAGGGGGAAATTCACCCCTCCACTTT
CASSGSGGNSPLHF
>TRBV9|TRBJ2-3|-|TRBD2
TGTGCCAGCAGCGTCGCACAATCCGGGACTAGCGGTACAGATACGCAGTATTTT
CASSVAQSGTSGTDTQYF
>TRBV7-2|TRBJ2-4|-|TRBD2
TGTGCCAGCAGCACCGGGACTAGCCGGGACATTCAGTACTTC
CASSTGTSRDIQYF
>TRBV2|TRBJ2-7|-|-
TGTGCCAGCTCGAAGGGTCCCCTCTACGAGCAGTACTTC
CASSKGPLYEQYF
>TRBV5-1|TRBJ1-4|-|TRBD1
TGCGCCAGCAGCTTTGACAGGGGGTCGGGTGAAAAACTGTTTTTT
CASSFDRGSGEKLFF